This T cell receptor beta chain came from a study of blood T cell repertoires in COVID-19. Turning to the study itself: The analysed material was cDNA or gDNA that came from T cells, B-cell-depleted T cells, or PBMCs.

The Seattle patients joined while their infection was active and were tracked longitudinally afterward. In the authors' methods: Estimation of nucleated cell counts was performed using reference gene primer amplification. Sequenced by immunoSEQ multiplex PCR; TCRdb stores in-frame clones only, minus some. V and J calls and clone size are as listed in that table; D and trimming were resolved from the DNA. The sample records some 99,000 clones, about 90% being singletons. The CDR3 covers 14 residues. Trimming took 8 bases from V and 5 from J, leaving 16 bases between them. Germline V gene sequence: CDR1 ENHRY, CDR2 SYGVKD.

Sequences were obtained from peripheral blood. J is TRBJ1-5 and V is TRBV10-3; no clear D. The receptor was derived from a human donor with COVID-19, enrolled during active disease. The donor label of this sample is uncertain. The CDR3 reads CAIAPGPGDQPQHF. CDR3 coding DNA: TGTGCCATCGCGCCCGGACCCGGGGATCAGCCCCAGCATTTT.